The TCR beta chain under discussion was sequenced for a study of blood T cell repertoires in COVID-19 (TCRdb year 2020). Regarding the research as a whole: The collaborator samples originated in the United States, Italy and Spain and spanned the acute and convalescent phases of COVID-19. The prospective study material was composed of cDNA or gDNA derived from T cells, B-cell-depleted T cells, or PBMCs. Subjects who had been exposed to COVID-19, were actively infected with it, or had recovered from it provided the deeply sampled blood TCRbeta repertoires that made up the dataset. The repertoires were released in a freely available public database meant as a resource for research on the immune response to SARS-CoV-2. Samples came from the ongoing ImmuneRACE study (first 160 participants) plus 1,254 subjects from 6 global collaborators. Nearly every sample came with metadata listing a de-identified subject ID, COVID-19 status, age in years and sex. Where available, HLA class I and class II types were obtained from metadata supplied by the sample provider rather than from assay-based typing. Study-wide conclusions, independent of this receptor: How much clinical and demographic metadata was included differed by source and by participant, and the metadata was provided uncurated.

The immunoSEQ Assay, a bias-controlled multiplex PCR, was used to amplify TCRbeta CDR3 regions from genomic DNA. The authors' pipeline ran thus. The number of nucleated cells in each sample was estimated from the amplification of reference gene primers within the assay. To quantify the absolute abundance of each unique TCRbeta CDR3 rearrangement, sequence reads were collapsed and filtered. For each sample, productive Simpson clonality was calculated by taking the square root of Simpson's diversity index across productive rearrangements. The table was pulled from immuneACCESS by TCRdb, which kept in-frame rearrangements only. Such tables lose some clones; where checked, under half of the loss comes from unresolved V genes, and the rest has no known cause. The DNA gave D and trimming, while V, J and clone size come from that table. This sample holds about 59,000 clones; around 82% were observed only once. Of the sample, 7.2% falls within the top ten clones.

CDR1 SSHAT and CDR2 FNYEAQ were looked up in the germline V gene (reference sequence). Including the terminal cysteine and phenylalanine, the CDR3 comprises 16 residues. Only the CDR3 DNA stays, 48 bases, in frame from base 1. Of note for this clone: The antigen this receptor binds is unknown. One end of the junction varies from germline; a read error may be responsible.

Collaborating institutions collected whole blood in K2EDTA tubes following their own protocols. Collaborator samples were shipped for TCRbeta analysis as frozen whole blood, isolated PBMCs, or DNA extracted from either sample type. Sequenced material: peripheral blood. This receptor was identified in a man aged 55 to 70 with acute or convalescent COVID-19. This chain is built from TRBV7-7 and TRBJ2-1, and 9 bases in between align with TRBD2. The sequence in DNA is TGTGCTAGCAGCTTATTGAGCGGGGGGTCCAACAATGAGCAGTTCTTC. It translates to CASSLLSGGSNNEQFF.